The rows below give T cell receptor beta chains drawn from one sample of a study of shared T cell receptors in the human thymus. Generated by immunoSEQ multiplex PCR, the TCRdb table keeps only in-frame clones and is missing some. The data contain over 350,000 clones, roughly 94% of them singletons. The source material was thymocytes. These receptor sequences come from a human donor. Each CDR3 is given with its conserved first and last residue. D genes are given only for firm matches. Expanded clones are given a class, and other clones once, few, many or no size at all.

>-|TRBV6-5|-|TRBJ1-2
CASTTLGRPPCGYTF
TGTGCCAGCACCACTCTCGGCAGGCCGCCCTGTGGCTACACCTTC
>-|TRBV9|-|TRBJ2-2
CASSVEWVNTGELFF
TGTGCCAGCAGCGTAGAATGGGTGAACACCGGGGAGCTGTTTTTT
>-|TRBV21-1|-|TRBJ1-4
CASLTNEKLFF
TGTGCCAGTCTAACTAATGAAAAACTGTTTTTT
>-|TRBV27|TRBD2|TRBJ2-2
CACRLAGGWDTGELFF
TGTGCCTGCCGGCTAGCGGGAGGCTGGGACACCGGGGAGCTGTTTTTT
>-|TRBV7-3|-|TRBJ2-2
CASSPSGTRNTGELFF
TGTGCCAGCAGCCCCTCCGGGACTCGGAACACCGGGGAGCTGTTTTTT
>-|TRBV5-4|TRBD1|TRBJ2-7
CASSLSPWGTGTVYEQYF
TGTGCCAGCAGCCTAAGTCCGTGGGGGACAGGGACCGTCTACGAGCAGTACTTC
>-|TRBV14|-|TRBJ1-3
CASSSLEPGATDSGNTIYF
TGTGCCAGCAGCTCCCTCGAACCAGGGGCCACTGATTCTGGAAACACCATATATTTT
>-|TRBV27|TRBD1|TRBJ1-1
CASSLGQDGTEAFF
TGTGCCAGCAGTCTCGGACAGGACGGGACTGAAGCTTTCTTT
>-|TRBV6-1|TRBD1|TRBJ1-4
CASSEWSLGQGRERGEKLFF
TGTGCCAGCAGTGAGTGGTCATTGGGACAGGGGCGCGAAAGGGGTGAAAAACTGTTTTTT
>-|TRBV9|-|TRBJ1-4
CASSVDPTGPLGEKLFF
TGTGCCAGCAGCGTAGACCCCACGGGGCCCTTAGGCGAAAAACTGTTTTTT
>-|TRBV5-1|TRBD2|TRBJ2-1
CASSPGGGFF
TGCGCCAGCAGCCCGGGAGGTGGGTTCTTC
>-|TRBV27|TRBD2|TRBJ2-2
CASSSYRLAGGPTGELFF
TGTGCCAGCAGTTCGTACCGACTAGCGGGAGGGCCCACCGGGGAGCTGTTTTTT
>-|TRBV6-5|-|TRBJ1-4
CASSTGDDSTTDFF
TGTGCCAGCAGTACTGGGGACGACAGCACCACAGATTTTTTT
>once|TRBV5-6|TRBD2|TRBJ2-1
CASSLGGASGSYNEQFF
TGTGCCAGCAGCTTGGGTGGGGCTAGCGGGTCCTACAATGAGCAGTTCTTC
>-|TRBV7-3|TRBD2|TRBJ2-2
CASSSHVYRLADTGELFF
TGTGCCAGCAGCTCCCACGTGTATCGGCTAGCGGACACCGGGGAGCTGTTTTTT
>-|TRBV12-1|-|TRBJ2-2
CASSPEGHREVAGELFF
TGTGCCAGCAGCCCGGAGGGACACAGGGAGGTAGCCGGGGAGCTGTTTTTT
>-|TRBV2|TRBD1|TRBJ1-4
CASSPPGQGRQNEKLFF
TGTGCCAGCAGCCCTCCGGGACAGGGGAGGCAAAATGAAAAACTGTTTTTT
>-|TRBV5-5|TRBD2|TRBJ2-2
CASSRGLAGVTTGELFF
TGTGCCAGCAGCAGAGGACTAGCGGGAGTAACCACCGGGGAGCTGTTTTTT
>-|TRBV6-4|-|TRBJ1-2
CASSDPLSSGYTF
TGTGCCAGCAGTGACCCCCTTAGTAGCGGCTACACCTTC
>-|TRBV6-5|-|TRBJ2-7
CASSYAGPYEQYF
TGTGCCAGCAGTTACGCGGGACCCTACGAGCAGTACTTC
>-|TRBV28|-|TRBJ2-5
CASSLYPGFWRQETQYF
TGTGCCAGCAGTTTATATCCGGGGTTTTGGCGTCAAGAGACCCAGTACTTC
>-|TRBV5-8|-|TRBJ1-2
CASSLTEAYGYTF
TGTGCCAGCAGCTTGACAGAGGCTTATGGCTACACCTTC
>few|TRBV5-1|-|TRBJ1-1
CASSLRTLGLNTEAFF
TGCGCCAGCAGCTTGAGGACGTTAGGGTTAAACACTGAAGCTTTCTTT
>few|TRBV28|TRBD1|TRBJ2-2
CASSRDRGNTGELFF
TGTGCCAGCAGCCGGGACAGGGGGAACACCGGGGAGCTGTTTTTT
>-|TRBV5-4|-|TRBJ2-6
CASSLAKTWGGANVLTF
TGTGCCAGCAGCTTGGCTAAAACATGGGGTGGGGCCAACGTCCTGACTTTC
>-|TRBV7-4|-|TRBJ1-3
CASSATTGNTIYF
TGTGCCAGCAGCGCGACGACGGGAAACACCATATATTTT
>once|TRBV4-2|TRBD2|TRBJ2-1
CASSHLWGGSPHNEQFF
TGTGCCAGCAGCCACCTTTGGGGCGGGAGTCCTCACAATGAGCAGTTCTTC
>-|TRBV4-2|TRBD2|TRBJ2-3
CASSQGLWGGVSDTQYF
TGTGCCAGCAGCCAAGGGCTCTGGGGGGGGGTATCAGATACGCAGTATTTT
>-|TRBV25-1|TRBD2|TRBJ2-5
CASSEATSGREETQYF
TGTGCCAGCAGTGAAGCGACTAGCGGGAGGGAAGAGACCCAGTACTTC
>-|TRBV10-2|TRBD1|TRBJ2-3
CASRDRSIPLSQYF
TGCGCCAGCAGGGACAGGTCTATCCCATTATCACAGTATTTT
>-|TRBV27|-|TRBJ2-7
CASGAFRSTDPYEQYF
TGTGCCAGCGGCGCTTTCAGGTCTACTGATCCCTACGAGCAGTACTTC
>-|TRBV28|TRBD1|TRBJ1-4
CASSLTGQGPGEKLFF
TGTGCCAGCAGTTTAACGGGACAGGGGCCGGGTGAAAAACTGTTTTTT
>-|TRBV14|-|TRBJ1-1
CASSQPRTNTEAFF
TGTGCCAGCAGCCAGCCCAGGACGAACACTGAAGCTTTCTTT
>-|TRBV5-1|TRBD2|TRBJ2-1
CASSLAPSLAGAGLEFF
TGCGCCAGCAGCTTGGCCCCAAGCCTAGCGGGAGCGGGGTTGGAGTTCTTC
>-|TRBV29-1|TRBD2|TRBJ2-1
CSVDGQGTSGRAPYNEQFF
TGCAGCGTTGATGGACAGGGGACTAGCGGGAGGGCCCCCTACAATGAGCAGTTCTTC
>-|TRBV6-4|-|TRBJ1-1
CASSEPRLNTEAFF
TGTGCCAGCAGTGAACCGAGATTGAACACTGAAGCTTTCTTT
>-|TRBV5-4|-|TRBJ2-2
CASAYQGGSGVGELFF
TGTGCCAGCGCCTACCAGGGGGGGTCCGGTGTCGGGGAGCTGTTTTTT
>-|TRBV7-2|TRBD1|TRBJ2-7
CASSLMTGINYEQYF
TGTGCCAGCAGTCTCATGACAGGGATTAACTACGAGCAGTACTTC
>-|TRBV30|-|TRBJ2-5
CAWGLKVKETQYF
TGTGCCTGGGGCCTGAAGGTAAAAGAGACCCAGTACTTC
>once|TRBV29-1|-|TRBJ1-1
CSVGGGKPMMNTEAFF
TGCAGCGTTGGGGGGGGTAAACCTATGATGAACACTGAAGCTTTCTTT
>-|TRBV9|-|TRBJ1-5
CASSVGGGQPQHF
TGTGCCAGCAGCGTAGGGGGGGGACAGCCCCAGCATTTT
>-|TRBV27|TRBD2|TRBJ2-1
CASREMGLAGDNEQFF
TGTGCCAGCAGGGAAATGGGTCTAGCGGGAGACAATGAGCAGTTCTTC
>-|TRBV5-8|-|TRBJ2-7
CASSYYYEQYF
TGTGCCAGCAGCTATTACTACGAGCAGTACTTC
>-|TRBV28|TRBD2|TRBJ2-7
CASSSGTSGSYEQYF
TGTGCCAGCAGTTCCGGGACTAGCGGCTCCTACGAGCAGTACTTC
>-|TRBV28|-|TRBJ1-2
CASYGVGTPYGYTF
TGTGCCAGCTATGGTGTCGGGACACCGTATGGCTACACCTTC
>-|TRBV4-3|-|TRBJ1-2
CASSQDWRRGNYGYTF
TGCGCCAGCAGCCAAGATTGGCGCAGGGGCAACTATGGCTACACCTTC
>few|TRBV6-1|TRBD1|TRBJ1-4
CASSSDRGLIKLFF
TGTGCCAGCAGCTCTGACAGGGGGCTGATAAAACTGTTTTTT
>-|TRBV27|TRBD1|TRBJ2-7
CASPGQGDYYEQYF
TGTGCCAGTCCCGGACAGGGAGATTATTACGAGCAGTACTTC
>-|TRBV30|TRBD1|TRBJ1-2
CAWSGRGLGYTF
TGTGCCTGGAGCGGAAGGGGGCTTGGCTACACCTTC
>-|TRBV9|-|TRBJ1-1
CASSVRTNTEAFF
TGTGCCAGCAGCGTACGCACGAACACTGAAGCTTTCTTT
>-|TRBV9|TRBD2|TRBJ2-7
CASNRTSGQSSYEQYF
TGTGCCAGCAACCGGACTAGCGGGCAAAGCTCCTACGAGCAGTACTTC
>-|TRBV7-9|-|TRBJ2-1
CASSLAPSGRTPKYNEQFF
TGTGCCAGCAGCTTAGCCCCCAGCGGGCGGACTCCTAAATACAATGAGCAGTTCTTC
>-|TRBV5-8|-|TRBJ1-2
CASSLGVVGLQGRGDYGYTF
TGTGCCAGCAGCTTGGGAGTAGTGGGACTACAGGGTCGGGGGGACTATGGCTACACCTTC
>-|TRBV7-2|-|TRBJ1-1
CASSLGRLNTEAFF
TGTGCCAGCAGCCTCGGACGCCTGAACACTGAAGCTTTCTTT
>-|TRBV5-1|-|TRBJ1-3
CASSSLSSYPYGNTIYF
TGCGCCAGCAGCTCCCTTTCCTCCTACCCATATGGAAACACCATATATTTT
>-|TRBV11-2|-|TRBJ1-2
CASSYGTPGGIYGYTF
TGTGCCAGCAGCTACGGGACTCCCGGGGGTATTTATGGCTACACCTTC
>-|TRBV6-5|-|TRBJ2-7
CASSYGRHFYEQYF
TGTGCCAGCAGTTATGGTAGACACTTCTACGAGCAGTACTTC
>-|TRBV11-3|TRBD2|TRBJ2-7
CASSVSGGFSYEQYF
TGTGCCAGCAGCGTTAGCGGGGGATTCTCCTACGAGCAGTACTTC
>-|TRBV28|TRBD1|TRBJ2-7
CASSRDRDRVSGSYEQYF
TGTGCCAGTTCGAGAGACCGGGACAGGGTATCTGGGTCCTACGAGCAGTACTTC